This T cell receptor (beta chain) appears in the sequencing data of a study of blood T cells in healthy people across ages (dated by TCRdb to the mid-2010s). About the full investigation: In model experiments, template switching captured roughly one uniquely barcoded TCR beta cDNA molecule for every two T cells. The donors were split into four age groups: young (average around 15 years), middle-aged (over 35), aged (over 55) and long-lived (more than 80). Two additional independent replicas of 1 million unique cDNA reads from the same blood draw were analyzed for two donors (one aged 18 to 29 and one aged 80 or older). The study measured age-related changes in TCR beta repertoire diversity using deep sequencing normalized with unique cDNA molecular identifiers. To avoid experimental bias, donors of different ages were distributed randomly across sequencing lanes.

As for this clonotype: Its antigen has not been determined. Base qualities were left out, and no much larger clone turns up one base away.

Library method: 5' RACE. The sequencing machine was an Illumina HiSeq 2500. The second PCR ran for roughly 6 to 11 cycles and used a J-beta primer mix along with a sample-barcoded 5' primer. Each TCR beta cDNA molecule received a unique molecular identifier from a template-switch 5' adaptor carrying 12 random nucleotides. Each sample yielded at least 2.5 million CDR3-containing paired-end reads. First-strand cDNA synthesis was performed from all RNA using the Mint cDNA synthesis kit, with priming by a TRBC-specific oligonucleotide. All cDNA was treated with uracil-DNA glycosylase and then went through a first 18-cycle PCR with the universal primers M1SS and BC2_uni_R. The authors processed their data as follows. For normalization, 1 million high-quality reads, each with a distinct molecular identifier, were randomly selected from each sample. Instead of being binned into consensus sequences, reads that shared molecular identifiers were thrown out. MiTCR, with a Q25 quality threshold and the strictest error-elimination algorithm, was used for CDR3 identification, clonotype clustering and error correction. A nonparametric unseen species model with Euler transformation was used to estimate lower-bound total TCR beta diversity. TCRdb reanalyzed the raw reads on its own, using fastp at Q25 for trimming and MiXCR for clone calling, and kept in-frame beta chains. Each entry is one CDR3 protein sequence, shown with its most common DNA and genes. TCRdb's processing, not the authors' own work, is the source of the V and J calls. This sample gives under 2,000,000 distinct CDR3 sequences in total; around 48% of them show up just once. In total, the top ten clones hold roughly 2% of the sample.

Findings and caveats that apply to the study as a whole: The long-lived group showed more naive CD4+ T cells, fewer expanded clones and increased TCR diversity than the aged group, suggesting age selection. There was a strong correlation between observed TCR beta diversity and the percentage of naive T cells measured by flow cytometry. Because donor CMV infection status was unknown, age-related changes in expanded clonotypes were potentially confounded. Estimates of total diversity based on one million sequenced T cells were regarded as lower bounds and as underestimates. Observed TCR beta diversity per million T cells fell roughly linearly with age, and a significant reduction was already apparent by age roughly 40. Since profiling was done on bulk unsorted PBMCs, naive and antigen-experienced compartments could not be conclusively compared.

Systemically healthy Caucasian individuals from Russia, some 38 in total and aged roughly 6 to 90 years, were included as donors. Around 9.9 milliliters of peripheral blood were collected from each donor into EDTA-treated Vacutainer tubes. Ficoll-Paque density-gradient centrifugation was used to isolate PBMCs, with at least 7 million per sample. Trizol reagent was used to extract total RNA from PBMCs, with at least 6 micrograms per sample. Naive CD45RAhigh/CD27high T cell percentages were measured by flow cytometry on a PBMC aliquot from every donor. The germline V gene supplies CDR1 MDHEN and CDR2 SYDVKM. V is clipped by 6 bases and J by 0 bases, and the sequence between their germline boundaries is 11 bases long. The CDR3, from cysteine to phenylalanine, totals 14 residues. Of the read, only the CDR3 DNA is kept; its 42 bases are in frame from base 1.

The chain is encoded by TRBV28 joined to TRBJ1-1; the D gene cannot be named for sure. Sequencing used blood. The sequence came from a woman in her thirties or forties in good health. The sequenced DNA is TGTGCCAGCAGGATCCACGGAGTGAACACTGAAGCTTTCTTT. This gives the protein CASRIHGVNTEAFF.